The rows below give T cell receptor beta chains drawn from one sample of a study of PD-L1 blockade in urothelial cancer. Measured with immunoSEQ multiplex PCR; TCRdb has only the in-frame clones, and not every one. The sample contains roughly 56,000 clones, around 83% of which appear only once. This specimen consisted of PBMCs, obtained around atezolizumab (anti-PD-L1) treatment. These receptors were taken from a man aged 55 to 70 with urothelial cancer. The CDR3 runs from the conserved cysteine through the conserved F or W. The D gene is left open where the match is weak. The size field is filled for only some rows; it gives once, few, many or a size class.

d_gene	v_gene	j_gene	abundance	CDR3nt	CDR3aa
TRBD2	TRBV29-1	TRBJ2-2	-	TGCAGCGTTGGGCTAGCGGGAGGATCCGGGGAGCTGTTTTTT	CSVGLAGGSGELFF
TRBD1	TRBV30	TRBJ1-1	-	TGTGCCTGGAGTGTATTGGGACAGGGGGCTGATACTGAAGCTTTCTTT	CAWSVLGQGADTEAFF
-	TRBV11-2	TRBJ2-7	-	TGTGCCAGCAGCTTCGGTGGGGCAGGGAACGAGCAGTACTTC	CASSFGGAGNEQYF
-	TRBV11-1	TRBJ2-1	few	TGTGCCAGCAGCACTTTTTCCGGACTAATTAAGCACGGGGAGCAGTTCTTC	CASSTFSGLIKHGEQFF
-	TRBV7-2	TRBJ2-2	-	TGTGCCAGCAGCTCTGAGACTTTCACCGGGGAGCTGTTTTTT	CASSSETFTGELFF
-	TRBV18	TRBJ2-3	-	TGTGCCAGCTCATCGACAGGAGGAGGTAGCACAGATACGCAGTATTTT	CASSSTGGGSTDTQYF
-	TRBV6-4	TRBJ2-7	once	TGTGCCAGCAGTTATTCGGCAGGGAACGAGCAGTACTTC	CASSYSAGNEQYF
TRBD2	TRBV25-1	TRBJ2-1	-	TGTGCCAGCAGTGATTCTAGCGGCAATGAGCAGTTCTTC	CASSDSSGNEQFF
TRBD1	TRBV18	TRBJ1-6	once	TGTGCCAGCTCACCATTCAGTTTGGGACAGGGTAATTCACCCCTCCACTTT	CASSPFSLGQGNSPLHF
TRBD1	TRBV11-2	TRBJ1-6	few	TGTGCCAGCAGCTCCGGACAGGGGAATTCACCCCTCCACTTT	CASSSGQGNSPLHF
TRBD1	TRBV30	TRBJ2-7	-	TGTGCCTGGAGTGGTCCGGGACAGGGGACCTACGAGCAGTACTTC	CAWSGPGQGTYEQYF
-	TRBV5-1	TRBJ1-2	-	TGCGCCAGCAGCTTCGGTTCAGGGGAGAACTATGGCTACACCTTC	CASSFGSGENYGYTF
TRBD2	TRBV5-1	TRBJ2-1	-	TGCGCCAGCAGCTTGCGCGGGGGCTCCTACAATGAGCAGTTCTTC	CASSLRGGSYNEQFF
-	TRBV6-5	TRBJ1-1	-	TGTGCCAGCAGTTACTCGAGGGAGGGCGTCACTGAAGCTTTCTTT	CASSYSREGVTEAFF
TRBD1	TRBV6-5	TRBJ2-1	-	TGTGCCAGCAGTTTCGGGACAGCCCGTGAGCAGTTCTTC	CASSFGTAREQFF
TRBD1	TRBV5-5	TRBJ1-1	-	TGTGCCAGCAGCTTGACGGGGACAGGGTATACTGAAGCTTTCTTT	CASSLTGTGYTEAFF